The entry below describes one T cell receptor beta chain. No antigen is known for it. The sample comes from a study of T cell repertoires in cytomegalovirus infection. Study-level results: Public TCR beta family frequency separated CMV-and-HLA carriers, including in an independent cohort.

In germline, CDR1 is SQVTM, CDR2 ANQGSEA. Germline trimming cut 6 bases from V and 3 bases from J; bases unmatched to any gene: 14. The CDR3 contains 17 residues. TCRdb recomputed calls from the reads with MiXCR, one row per CDR3 protein. Among some 940,000 distinct CDR3 sequences, around 31% were seen once, and the ten largest hold around 15%. The V call is TRBV29-1, the J call TRBJ2-2; 9 bases map to TRBD1. Sample: cultured CD8+ T cells from PBMCs, taken from culture after CMV antigen stimulation. This clonotype originated in a human donor in good health (CMV status not recorded). Some clones in this sample may be carry-over from other donors' samples. CDR3 sequence reads: CSVRAMGGTGYTGELFF. DNA for the CDR3: TGCAGCGTCCGAGCAATGGGAGGGACAGGGTACACCGGGGAGCTGTTTTTT.